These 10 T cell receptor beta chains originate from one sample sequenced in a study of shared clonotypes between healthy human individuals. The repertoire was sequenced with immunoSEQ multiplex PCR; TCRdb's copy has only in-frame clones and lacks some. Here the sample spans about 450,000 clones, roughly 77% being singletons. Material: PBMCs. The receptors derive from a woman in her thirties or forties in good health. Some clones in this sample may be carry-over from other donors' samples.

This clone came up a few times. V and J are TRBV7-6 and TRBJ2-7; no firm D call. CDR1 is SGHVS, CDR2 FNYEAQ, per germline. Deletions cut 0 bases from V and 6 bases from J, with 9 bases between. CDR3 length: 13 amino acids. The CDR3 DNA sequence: TGTGCCAGCAGCTTAGCGCCGGTTTCCGAGCAGTACTTC. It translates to CASSLAPVSEQYF.

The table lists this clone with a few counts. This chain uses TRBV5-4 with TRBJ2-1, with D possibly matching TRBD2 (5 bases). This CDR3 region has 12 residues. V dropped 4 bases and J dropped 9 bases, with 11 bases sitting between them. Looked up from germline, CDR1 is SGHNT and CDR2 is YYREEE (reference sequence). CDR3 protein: CASSMTGFEQFF. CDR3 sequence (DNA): TGTGCCAGCAGCATGACGGGATTTGAGCAGTTCTTC.

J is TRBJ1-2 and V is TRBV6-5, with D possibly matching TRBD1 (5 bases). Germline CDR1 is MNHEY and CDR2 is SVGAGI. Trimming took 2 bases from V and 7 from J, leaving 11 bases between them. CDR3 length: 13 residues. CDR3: CASSYPGTGGYTF. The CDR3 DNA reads TGTGCCAGCAGTTACCCCGGGACCGGTGGCTACACCTTC.

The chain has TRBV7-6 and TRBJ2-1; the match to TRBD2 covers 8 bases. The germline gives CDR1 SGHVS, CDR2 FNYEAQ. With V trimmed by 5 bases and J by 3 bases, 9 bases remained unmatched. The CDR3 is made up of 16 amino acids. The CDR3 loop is CASSPLRGGIYNEQFF. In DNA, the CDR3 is TGTGCCAGCAGCCCCCTTCGGGGGGGGATCTACAATGAGCAGTTCTTC.

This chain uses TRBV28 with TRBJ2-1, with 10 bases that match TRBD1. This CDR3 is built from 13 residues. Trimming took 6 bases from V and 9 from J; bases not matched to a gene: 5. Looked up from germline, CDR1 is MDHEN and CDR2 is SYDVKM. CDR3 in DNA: TGTGCCAGCAGAAGGGACAGGGGAGGTGAGCAGTTCTTC. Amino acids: CASRRDRGGEQFF.

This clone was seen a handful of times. The CDR3 loop is CASSEARTGVRYEQYF. The CDR3 nucleotides are TGTGCCAGCAGTGAAGCGCGGACAGGGGTAAGGTACGAGCAGTACTTC. The chain recombines TRBV2 with TRBJ2-7; 9 positions agree with TRBD1. The CDR3 sequence is 16 residues long. Germline lookup yields CDR1 SNHLY and CDR2 FYNNEI. Losses at the gene ends were 0 bases for V and 4 bases for J; bases not matched to a gene: 7.

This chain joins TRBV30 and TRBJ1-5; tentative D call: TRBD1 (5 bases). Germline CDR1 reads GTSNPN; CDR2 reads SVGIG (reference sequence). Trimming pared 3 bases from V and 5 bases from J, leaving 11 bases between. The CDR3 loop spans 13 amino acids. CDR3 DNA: TGTGCCTGGAGCACAGGTCGGGATCAGCCCCAGCATTTT. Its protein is CAWSTGRDQPQHF.

CDR3: CASRDRQGGETQYF. For the CDR3, the DNA is TGTGCCAGCAGGGATCGACAGGGAGGAGAGACCCAGTACTTC. The rearrangement uses TRBV13 and TRBJ2-5, with D maybe TRBD1 (7 bases). CDR1 and CDR2 from the germline V gene are PRHDT and FYEKMQ (reference sequence). Trimming cost V 6 bases and J 4 bases, with 15 bases left between them. CDR3 length: 14 residues.

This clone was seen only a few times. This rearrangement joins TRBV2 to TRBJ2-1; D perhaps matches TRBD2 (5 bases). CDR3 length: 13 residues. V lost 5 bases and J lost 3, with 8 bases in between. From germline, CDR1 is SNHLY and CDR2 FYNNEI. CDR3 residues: CASSPTSYNEQFF. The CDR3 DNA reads TGTGCCAGCAGTCCCACTAGCTACAATGAGCAGTTCTTC.

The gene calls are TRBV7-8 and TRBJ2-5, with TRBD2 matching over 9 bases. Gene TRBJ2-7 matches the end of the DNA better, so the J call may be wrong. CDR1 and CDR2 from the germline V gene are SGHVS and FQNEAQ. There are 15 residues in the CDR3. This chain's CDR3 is CASSPREGESYEQYF. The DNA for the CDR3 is TGTGCCAGCAGCCCGCGGGAGGGTGAGTCCTACGAGCAGTACTTC.